The rows below give T cell receptor beta chains drawn from one sample of a study of vaccination and CD4 T cells after COVID-19. No cognate antigen is known for these TCRs. TCRdb called the PCR reads again in MiXCR, with one record for every CDR3 protein. Found here are fewer than 4,500 distinct CDR3 sequences, approximately 31% of them singletons; the top ten hold roughly 30%. Sample: CD4+ T cells from blood, cultured in vitro. The receptors were sampled from a human donor who had recovered from COVID-19. The CDR3 runs from the conserved cysteine through the conserved F or W. Each record gives: D gene, V gene, clone size, J gene, CDR3 DNA, CDR3 protein. A D gene is named only where the DNA matches it firmly. Clone size appears in some rows only: once, few, many, or a class for an expanded clone.

D gene: TRBD2
V gene: TRBV11-2
clone size: few
J gene: TRBJ2-2
CDR3 DNA: TGTGCCAGCAGCTTTAGCGGGGGGACCAACACCGGGGAGCTGTTTTTT
CDR3 protein: CASSFSGGTNTGELFF

D gene: -
V gene: TRBV7-3
clone size: few
J gene: TRBJ2-3
CDR3 DNA: TGTGCCAGCAGCTTAGGACAGACTAGCACAGATACGCAGTATTTT
CDR3 protein: CASSLGQTSTDTQYF

D gene: -
V gene: TRBV29-1
clone size: few
J gene: TRBJ2-3
CDR3 DNA: TGCAGCTCCCTACGGGTGGGGGGACTCCGTAATGAAGATACGCAGTATTTT
CDR3 protein: CSSLRVGGLRNEDTQYF

D gene: -
V gene: TRBV6-1
clone size: -
J gene: TRBJ2-2
CDR3 DNA: TGTGCCAGCAGTGGAGCCGGAGCCGGGGAGCTGTTTTTT
CDR3 protein: CASSGAGAGELFF

D gene: TRBD2
V gene: TRBV20-1
clone size: -
J gene: TRBJ2-3
CDR3 DNA: TGCAGTGCTAGGACTAGCGAGAGCACAGATACGCAGTATTTT
CDR3 protein: CSARTSESTDTQYF

D gene: TRBD1
V gene: TRBV3-1
clone size: -
J gene: TRBJ1-1
CDR3 DNA: TGTGCCAGCAGCCACCTGGACAGGGCTGAAGCTTTCTTT
CDR3 protein: CASSHLDRAEAFF

D gene: TRBD1
V gene: TRBV12-3/TRBV12-4
clone size: -
J gene: TRBJ1-2
CDR3 DNA: TGTGCCAGCAGGGGAGGGGGCTACCGCTATAGCTACACCTTC
CDR3 protein: CASRGGGYRYSYTF

D gene: -
V gene: TRBV5-1
clone size: medium-sized
J gene: TRBJ2-5
CDR3 DNA: TGCGCCAGCAGCTTGAGGCTAGGGGGGGAAGAGACCCAGTACTTC
CDR3 protein: CASSLRLGGEETQYF

D gene: TRBD2
V gene: TRBV10-2
clone size: -
J gene: TRBJ2-3
CDR3 DNA: TGCGCCAGCAGCTCGGGACTAGCGGGGGGGCATATAACAGATACGCAGTATTTT
CDR3 protein: CASSSGLAGGHITDTQYF

D gene: TRBD2
V gene: TRBV6-1
clone size: -
J gene: TRBJ2-1
CDR3 DNA: TGTGCCAGCAGGGCTAGCGGGGGGTTGAATGAGCAGTTCTTC
CDR3 protein: CASRASGGLNEQFF

D gene: -
V gene: TRBV30
clone size: -
J gene: TRBJ1-6
CDR3 DNA: TGTGCCTGGGGACGAGGGGGAAGGAATTCACCCCTCCACTTT
CDR3 protein: CAWGRGGRNSPLHF

D gene: -
V gene: TRBV29-1
clone size: -
J gene: TRBJ2-1
CDR3 DNA: TGCAGCGTTCGAGACGCCCTTTGGAATGAGCAGTTCTTC
CDR3 protein: CSVRDALWNEQFF

D gene: TRBD1
V gene: TRBV12-3/TRBV12-4
clone size: few
J gene: TRBJ2-1
CDR3 DNA: TGTGCCAGCAGCTGGACAGGGGTTTCTTACAATGAGCAGTTCTTC
CDR3 protein: CASSWTGVSYNEQFF

D gene: TRBD2
V gene: TRBV7-2
clone size: -
J gene: TRBJ2-3
CDR3 DNA: TGTGCCACGGGACTAGCGGGGGTAGATACGCAGTATTTT
CDR3 protein: CATGLAGVDTQYF

D gene: -
V gene: TRBV30
clone size: -
J gene: TRBJ1-1
CDR3 DNA: TGTGCCTGGAAAAACGACGGTAACACTGAAGCTTTCTTT
CDR3 protein: CAWKNDGNTEAFF

D gene: -
V gene: TRBV7-9
clone size: few
J gene: TRBJ1-2
CDR3 DNA: TGTGCCAGCTTGAAAGGAACTAACTATGGCTACACCTTC
CDR3 protein: CASLKGTNYGYTF

D gene: TRBD2
V gene: TRBV4-2
clone size: -
J gene: TRBJ2-5
CDR3 DNA: TGTGCCAGCAGCCAAAGAGCGCCAGCGGGGGGCATGGAGACCCAGTACTTC
CDR3 protein: CASSQRAPAGGMETQYF

D gene: -
V gene: TRBV21-1
clone size: -
J gene: TRBJ2-2
CDR3 DNA: TGTGCCAGCACTAATAAGCGAGGGAGGAACAGGGGGCGGAAGAACACCGGGGAGCTGTTTTTT
CDR3 protein: CASTNKRGRNRGRKNTGELFF